The 24 T cell receptor beta chains listed next were all sequenced from one sample in a study of blood T cell repertoires in COVID-19. This table comes from immunoSEQ multiplex PCR, and its TCRdb copy is limited to in-frame clones, with some not included. The repertoire consists of 70,000 to 95,000 clones, with around four fifths occurring once and the leading ten covering 15% to 20%. The source material was peripheral blood. The receptor set was obtained from a man older than 75 with active or convalescent COVID-19.

To note about this clone: Other DNA sequences in the sample encode the same CDR3. CDR3 coding DNA: TGTGCCAGCAGCTCGAGGCAGGGGGTATTAGGCTACACCTTC. Protein product: CASSSRQGVLGYTF. The J gene is TRBJ1-2, the V gene TRBV7-8, with 7 bases aligning to TRBD1. There are 14 residues in the CDR3. Germline V gives CDR1 SGHVS, CDR2 FQNEAQ. After removal of 4 bases from V and 8 bases from J, the junction contained 10 bases not matched to a gene.

The rearrangement joins TRBV19 to TRBJ1-2; possibly TRBD1 for D (6 bases). V dropped 5 bases and J dropped 1 base, with 20 bases sitting between them. CDR1 and CDR2 (germline): LNHDA, SQIVND (reference sequence). This CDR3 contains 17 residues. The CDR3 DNA is TGTGCCAGTAGTTCCTTAGGGACACTCGGACGTAACTATGGCTACACCTTC. This gives the protein CASSSLGTLGRNYGYTF. Full variable domain (missing parts from reference TRBV19 and TRBJ1-2): DGGITQSPKYLFRKEGQNVTLSCEQNLNHDAMYWYRQDPGQGLRLIYYSQIVNDFQKGDIAEGYSVSREKKESFPLTVTSAQKNPTAFYLCASSSLGTLGRNYGYTFGSGTRLTVV.

The chain employs TRBV7-8 and TRBJ2-3, with 8 nucleotides matching TRBD2. J lost 10 bases, V lost 1 base, and 13 bases had no gene match. Germline CDR1 and CDR2: SGHVS and FQNEAQ. CDR3 length: 16 residues. The CDR3 DNA sequence: TGTGCCAGCAGCTTAGAACGCGCGGGGGGCTCTCTCTCGCAGTATTTT. Protein: CASSLERAGGSLSQYF.

The CDR3 region has the DNA TGTGCCAGCTCACCAACGAGAGGTGAGCAGTTCTTC. This codes for CASSPTRGEQFF. The V and J genes are TRBV18 and TRBJ2-1, with unresolved D. CDR1 is KGHSH, CDR2 LQKENI, per germline. Trimming removed 2 bases at V and 9 bases at J, with 8 bases between. The CDR3 length is 12 residues.

This clone occurred a few times. This chain connects TRBV19 to TRBJ2-2; 9 positions agree with TRBD1. Unmatched junction bases numbered 5, after V lost 7 bases and J lost 5 bases. Germline CDR1 is LNHDA and CDR2 is SQIVND (reference sequence). CDR3 length: 14 amino acids. CDR3 DNA sequence: TGTGCCAGTACCAGGACAGGGGCGACCGGGGAGCTGTTTTTT. Translation gives CASTRTGATGELFF.

The chain links TRBV2 to TRBJ2-7; 14 bases agree with TRBD2. CDR1 and CDR2 from the germline V gene are SNHLY and FYNNEI. J gave up 5 bases and V 3 bases, and 3 bases lay outside the gene matches. This CDR3 is 15 amino acids long. The CDR3 spells CASSEGLAGVNEQYV. CDR3 sequence (DNA): TGTGCCAGCAGTGAGGGACTAGCGGGAGTCAACGAGCAGTACGTC.

The chain is built from TRBV6-2 or TRBV6-3 and TRBJ2-5; D is unclear. The CDR3 consists of 14 residues. The V gene's germline CDR1 is MNHEY and CDR2 SVGEGT. Trimming stripped 2 bases from V and 7 bases from J, with 14 bases between. In DNA, the CDR3 is TGTGCCAGCAGTTACCCCCGCGGCCTCGCGACCCAGTACTTC. It specifies CASSYPRGLATQYF.

This sequence joins TRBV7-2 and TRBJ1-6; unclear D gene. The CDR3 sequence is 18 residues long. Germline V gene data show CDR1 as SGHTA and CDR2 as FQGNSA. V lost 3 bases and J 0 bases, leaving 15 bases between the germline ends. The CDR3 DNA sequence: TGTGCCAGCAGCTTGTCTCAACGGGTCCGCTCCTATAATTCACCCCTCCACTTT. This codes for CASSLSQRVRSYNSPLHF. Full variable domain (rest looked up from reference TRBV7-2 and TRBJ1-6): GAGVSQSPSNKVTEKGKDVELRCDPISGHTALYWYRQSLGQGLEFLIYFQGNSAPDKSGLPSDRFSAERTGGSVSTLTIQRTQQEDSAVYLCASSLSQRVRSYNSPLHFGNGTRLTVT.

The rearrangement uses TRBV5-1 and TRBJ2-1; 8 bases line up with TRBD1. CDR3 length: 15 amino acids. V was pared by 0 bases and J by 5 bases, with 4 bases of the junction left unmatched. Germline CDR1 and CDR2: SGHRS and YFSETQ. In DNA form, the CDR3 reads TGCGCCAGCAGCTTGGGTGGGACAGGTAACAATGAGCAGTTCTTC. Translation: CASSLGGTGNNEQFF.

This clone was recorded only once. The chain combines TRBV7-9 with TRBJ1-4; possible D gene TRBD1, 6 bases. Trimming stripped 4 bases from V and 3 bases from J, with 15 bases between. This CDR3 is built from 16 residues. Per the germline V gene, CDR1 is SEHNR and CDR2 is FQNEAQ (reference sequence). The CDR3 coding sequence is TGTGCCAGCAGCTCTCCAAGGACAGCCTCTAATGAAAAACTGTTTTTT. It encodes CASSSPRTASNEKLFF.

The chain employs TRBV27 and TRBJ2-2, with TRBD2 identical over 13 bases. Trimming took 5 bases from V and 5 from J; bases not matched to a gene: 2. CDR1 is MNHEY and CDR2 is SMNVEV in the germline V gene (reference sequence). This CDR3 spans 15 amino acids. CDR3 residues: CASSQGLAGTGELFF. CDR3 nucleotides: TGTGCCAGCAGTCAGGGACTAGCGGGGACCGGGGAGCTGTTTTTT.

The V gene is TRBV6-1, the J gene TRBJ2-1, with TRBD1 identical over 8 bases. This CDR3 has 16 residues. CDR1 and CDR2 from the germline V gene are MNHNS and SASEGT. V was clipped by 5 bases and J by 2 bases; unmatched bases: 8. CDR3 DNA: TGTGCCAGCAGTCAAGACAGGGGAAGGGCCTACAATGAGCAGTTCTTC. Encoded protein: CASSQDRGRAYNEQFF.

The V gene is TRBV5-1, the J gene TRBJ2-3; 11 bases are a match to TRBD2. V trimming: 3 bases; J trimming: 6 bases; junction bases outside the gene matches: 12. The CDR3 spans 17 residues. CDR1 SGHRS and CDR2 YFSETQ come from the germline V gene. The DNA of the CDR3 is TGCGCCAGCAGCTCCACCGGGACTAGCGGCGGCATGGATACGCAGTATTTT. Protein: CASSSTGTSGGMDTQYF.

CDR3 in amino acids: CATALAETYEQYV. CDR3 nucleotide sequence: TGTGCCACCGCACTAGCGGAAACCTACGAGCAGTACGTC. This chain links TRBV6-5 with TRBJ2-7; 8 bases are shared with TRBD2. Germline CDR1 is MNHEY and CDR2 is SVGAGI. J was trimmed by 2 bases and V by 10 bases; bases with no gene match: 7. This CDR3 has 13 residues.

The rearrangement uses TRBV6-5 and TRBJ1-2, with 8 bases matching TRBD1. Germline assignment: CDR1 MNHEY and CDR2 SVGAGI. This CDR3 has 14 residues. V dropped 7 bases and J dropped 3; count of bases not matched to a gene: 7. The CDR3 nucleotides are TGTGCCAGCACCATGGACAGGGCGGACTATGGCTACACCTTC. Residues: CASTMDRADYGYTF.

Only a few counts were recorded for this clone. The chain recombines TRBV5-1 with TRBJ1-3, with TRBD1 matching over 8 bases. Looked up from germline, CDR1 is SGHRS and CDR2 is YFSETQ. This CDR3 contains 15 residues. The V segment lost 4 bases and the J segment 5 bases; nucleotides outside the gene matches: 8. The CDR3, as DNA: TGCGCCAGCAGCGGACGACAGGGGAAACGAAACACCATATATTTT. As protein: CASSGRQGKRNTIYF.

The chain has TRBV6-5 and TRBJ2-7, with 10 bases fitting TRBD2. CDR1 is MNHEY and CDR2 is SVGAGI in the germline V gene. The CDR3 is made up of 14 amino acids. The junction had 8 bases not matched to a gene; V was cut back by 10 bases and J by 2 bases. The CDR3 DNA is TGTGCCACCTTACCTAGCGGGAGCACCTACGAGCAGTACGTC. This gives the protein CATLPSGSTYEQYV.

The chain links TRBV30 to TRBJ1-4, with D perhaps matching TRBD1 (6 bases). This CDR3 region has 14 residues. Deletions cut 1 base from V and 8 bases from J, with 14 bases between. Germline V lookup: CDR1 GTSNPN, CDR2 SVGIG (reference sequence). Here the CDR3 reads CAWSDEMQGEKLFF. The CDR3 DNA reads as TGTGCCTGGAGTGACGAGATGCAGGGGGAAAAACTGTTTTTT.

V and J are TRBV5-3 and TRBJ1-1, with 8 bases identical to TRBD1. TRBV5-3 is placed among ORFs of uncertain function. This CDR3 region has 11 residues. V lost 7 bases, J lost 7 bases, and 3 bases stayed unmatched. CDR3 coding DNA: TGTGCCAGACGCAGGGGGCGTGAAGCTTTCTTT. Its protein product is CARRRGREAFF.

This chain links TRBV5-1 with TRBJ2-5; 12 nucleotides match TRBD1. Trimming at V came to 3 bases and at J to 5 bases, leaving 8 bases not matched to a gene. Germline assignment: CDR1 SGHRS and CDR2 YFSETQ. The CDR3 is 16 residues long. The chain's CDR3 is CASSSGTGGAWETQYF. In DNA form, the CDR3 reads TGCGCCAGCAGCTCCGGGACAGGGGGCGCGTGGGAGACCCAGTACTTC.

The chain couples TRBV5-1 to TRBJ1-3; TRBD1 might be the D (6 bases). This CDR3 comprises 15 residues. Germline V CDR1 and CDR2: SGHRS, YFSETQ. V gave up 4 bases and J gave up 0 bases, with 11 bases separating them. This CDR3 is CASSRTVSSGNTIYF. The CDR3 nucleotides are TGCGCCAGCAGCCGGACAGTCTCCTCTGGAAACACCATATATTTT. Full variable domain (missing parts from reference TRBV5-1 and TRBJ1-3): KAGVTQTPRYLIKTRGQQVTLSCSPISGHRSVSWYQQTPGQGLQFLFEYFSETQRNKGNFPGRFSGRQFSNSRSEMNVSTLELGDSALYLCASSRTVSSGNTIYFGEGSWLTVV.

The chain joins TRBV5-1 to TRBJ2-2, with D unresolved. Germline V lookup: CDR1 SGHRS, CDR2 YFSETQ. Deletions cut 1 base from V and 4 bases from J, with 11 bases between. The CDR3 length is 15 residues. In DNA form, the CDR3 reads TGCGCCAGCAGCTTGTTGCAGTCGGGCACCGGGGAGCTGTTTTTT. Protein product: CASSLLQSGTGELFF.

The chain uses TRBV6-1 and TRBJ2-7; 14 positions agree with TRBD2. Germline V gene lookup returns CDR1 MNHNS and CDR2 SASEGT. V lost 3 bases and J lost 3; bases outside the gene matches: 4. The CDR3 is made up of 16 amino acids. In nucleotides, the CDR3 is TGTGCCAGCAGTGATTTAGGGACTAGCGGGGGCTACGAGCAGTACGTC. Translation gives CASSDLGTSGGYEQYV.

The CDR3 DNA reads TGTGCCAGTACGGCTCCGGGACAGATGGGATTTGGCTATGGCTACACCTTC. This encodes CASTAPGQMGFGYGYTF. V is TRBV28 and J is TRBJ1-2; 7 nucleotides agree with TRBD1. Germline lookup yields CDR1 MDHEN and CDR2 SYDVKM. This CDR3 is built from 17 residues. Germline trimming cut 9 bases from V and 4 bases from J; bases unmatched to any gene: 20.